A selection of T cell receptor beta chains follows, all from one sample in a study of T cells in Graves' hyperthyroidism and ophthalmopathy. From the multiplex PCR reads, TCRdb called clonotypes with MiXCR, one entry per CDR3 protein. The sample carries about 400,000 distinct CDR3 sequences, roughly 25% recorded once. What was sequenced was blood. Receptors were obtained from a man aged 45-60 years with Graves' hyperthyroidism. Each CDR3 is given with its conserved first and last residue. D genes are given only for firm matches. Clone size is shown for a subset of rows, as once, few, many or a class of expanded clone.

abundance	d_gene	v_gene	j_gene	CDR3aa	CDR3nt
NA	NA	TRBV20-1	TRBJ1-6	CSAREGAGNSPLHF	TGCAGTGCTAGAGAGGGGGCTGGTAATTCACCCCTCCACTTT
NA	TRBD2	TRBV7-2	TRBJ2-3	CASSSSGGVSGGTQYF	TGTGCCAGCAGCTCCTCGGGGGGGGTTAGTGGTGGAACGCAGTATTTT
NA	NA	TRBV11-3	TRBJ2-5	CASSLGLLAGAQETQYF	TGTGCCAGCAGCTTAGGGCTATTGGCAGGGGCACAAGAGACCCAGTACTTC
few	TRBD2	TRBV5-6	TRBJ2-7	CASSLLFGGSYEQYF	TGTGCCAGCAGCTTGCTCTTCGGGGGGTCCTACGAGCAGTACTTC
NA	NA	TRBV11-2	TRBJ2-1	CASSFRVGGPNEQFF	TGTGCCAGCAGCTTTAGGGTAGGAGGGCCCAATGAGCAGTTCTTC
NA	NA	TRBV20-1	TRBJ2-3	CSAVQADRTDTQYF	TGCAGTGCCGTACAGGCCGACCGCACAGATACGCAGTATTTT
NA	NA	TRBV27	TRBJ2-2	CASTRLGQNTGELFF	TGTGCCAGTACCCGACTGGGACAGAACACCGGGGAGCTGTTTTTT
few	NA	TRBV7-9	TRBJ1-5	CASTYQEGPQHF	TGTGCCAGCACCTACCAAGAGGGGCCCCAGCATTTT
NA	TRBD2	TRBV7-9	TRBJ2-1	CASSHRTSSNEQFF	TGTGCCAGCAGCCATAGGACTAGCTCCAATGAGCAGTTCTTC
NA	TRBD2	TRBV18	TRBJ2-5	CASSPTSGTQETQYF	TGTGCCAGCTCACCGACTAGCGGAACTCAAGAGACCCAGTACTTC
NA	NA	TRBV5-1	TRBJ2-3	CASSPGFASITDTQYF	TGCGCCAGCAGCCCCGGGTTCGCGTCTATAACAGATACGCAGTATTTT
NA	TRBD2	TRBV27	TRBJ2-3	CASSSLAGGPGTDTQYF	TGTGCCAGCAGTTCATTAGCGGGAGGGCCTGGCACAGATACGCAGTATTTT
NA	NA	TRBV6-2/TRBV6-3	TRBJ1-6	CASSPEEGGSSPLHF	TGTGCCAGCAGCCCCGAGGAGGGGGGATCGTCACCCCTCCACTTT